A single sample gave rise to the 29 T cell receptor beta chains below, sequenced in a study of blood T cell repertoires in COVID-19. Only in-frame clones appear in the TCRdb table, and some are missing; sequencing was by immunoSEQ multiplex PCR. The sample shows approximately 230,000 clones, 88% of them seen only once. The sequenced material came from peripheral blood. The receptors come from a woman aged 25-40 years with COVID-19, enrolled during active disease.

The chain employs TRBV13 and TRBJ2-1; 11 positions agree with TRBD2. CDR1 and CDR2 from the germline V gene are PRHDT and FYEKMQ (reference sequence). The CDR3 totals 17 residues. V dropped 2 bases and J dropped 8; count of bases not matched to a gene: 11. Here the CDR3 reads CASSLNPGLAGRDEQFF. DNA of the CDR3: TGTGCCAGCAGCTTAAACCCCGGACTAGCGGGTAGGGATGAGCAGTTCTTC.

Here the CDR3 reads CASSTRLYGYTF. The DNA of the CDR3 is TGTGCCAGCAGCACTCGCCTCTATGGCTACACCTTC. The chain carries TRBV7-2 and TRBJ1-2, with D hard to call. This CDR3 has 12 amino acids. The germline V gene encodes CDR1 SGHTA and CDR2 FQGNSA. Trimming removed 5 bases from V and 4 bases from J, with 8 bases in between.

This sequence joins TRBV5-6 and TRBJ2-1; D is undetermined. Germline CDR1 reads SGHDT; CDR2 reads YYEEEE. The V and J ends lost 3 bases and 0 bases respectively, with 10 bases between them. The CDR3 totals 15 residues. CDR3 sequence reads: CASSWAPSSYNEQFF. CDR3 DNA sequence: TGTGCCAGCAGCTGGGCCCCGAGCTCCTACAATGAGCAGTTCTTC.

The chain links TRBV28 to TRBJ1-5, with 9 bases matching TRBD1. Trimming cost V 6 bases and J 6 bases; bases outside gene matches: 6. Germline CDR1 reads MDHEN; CDR2 reads SYDVKM. This CDR3 is 14 amino acids long. DNA for the CDR3: TGTGCCAGCAGGAGGGGACAGGGAGGTCAGCCCCAGCATTTT. This encodes CASRRGQGGQPQHF.

In nucleotides, the CDR3 is TGTGCCAGCAGCCAACTACGGGACTTTCCGGGGGGGCAGTACTTC. This codes for CASSQLRDFPGGQYF. V and J are TRBV6-2 or TRBV6-3 and TRBJ2-7; TRBD2 matches 7 bases. CDR3 length: 15 amino acids. Germline lookup yields CDR1 MNHEY and CDR2 SVGEGT. V dropped 6 bases and J dropped 9; count of bases not matched to a gene: 17.

This chain uses TRBV2 with TRBJ2-7; perhaps TRBD2 as D (6 bases). Trimming removed 2 bases at V and 6 bases at J, with 20 bases between. This CDR3 region has 16 residues. In germline, CDR1 is SNHLY, CDR2 FYNNEI. CDR3 sequence: CASSENLLGGSGEQYV. The DNA of the CDR3 is TGTGCCAGCAGTGAAAATCTATTGGGGGGTTCGGGCGAGCAGTACGTC.

V is TRBV19 and J is TRBJ2-1, with 10 bases aligning to TRBD2. The CDR3 sequence is 13 residues long. V gave up 5 bases and J gave up 8 bases; unmatched junction bases: 3. Germline-derived CDR1 and CDR2 are LNHDA and SQIVND (reference sequence). The CDR3 DNA follows: TGTGCCAGTAGTTGGCTAGCGGGAGATGAGCAGTTCTTC. Translated: CASSWLAGDEQFF.

The chain is built from TRBV6-5 and TRBJ2-1; D is ambiguous. Trimming cost V 4 bases and J 0 bases, with 10 bases left between them. The CDR3 consists of 15 residues. Germline CDR1 reads MNHEY; CDR2 reads SVGAGI. CDR3 coding DNA: TGTGCCAGCAGTTGGGCATTTAACTCCTACAATGAGCAGTTCTTC. Protein sequence: CASSWAFNSYNEQFF.

V and J are TRBV6-2 or TRBV6-3 and TRBJ1-2; 8 bases line up with TRBD1. This CDR3 has 16 residues. Germline lookup yields CDR1 MNHEY and CDR2 SVGEGT. J gave up 6 bases and V 3 bases, and 12 bases lay outside the gene matches. Here the CDR3 reads CASSYLLGQGEDGYTF. The CDR3 DNA follows: TGTGCCAGCAGTTATCTTCTCGGACAGGGTGAGGATGGCTACACCTTC.

This clone was seen just once. The rearrangement uses TRBV5-5 and TRBJ1-1, with D possibly TRBD1 on 5 matching bases. This CDR3 has 14 amino acids. Germline CDR1 SGHKS, CDR2 YYEKEE (reference sequence). Trimming pared 3 bases from V and 6 bases from J, leaving 15 bases between. CDR3 residues: CASSYYQGSAEAFF. CDR3 DNA sequence: TGTGCCAGCAGCTATTATCAGGGTTCCGCTGAAGCTTTCTTT.

The chain combines TRBV29-1 with TRBJ1-1; D is ambiguous. Germline V CDR1 and CDR2: SQVTM, ANQGSEA. The CDR3 runs to 13 residues. The V end lost 4 bases, the J end lost 0 bases, and 9 bases lay between the germline ends. The CDR3 spells CSVVRTLNTEAFF. As DNA, the CDR3 is TGCAGCGTTGTCAGAACCCTGAACACTGAAGCTTTCTTT.

The CDR3 here is CASSFGTGPDTQYF. As DNA, the CDR3 is TGTGCCAGCAGCTTCGGGACAGGGCCAGATACGCAGTATTTT. The chain links TRBV7-2 to TRBJ2-3, with 9 bases that match TRBD1. Germline V gene lookup returns CDR1 SGHTA and CDR2 FQGNSA. The CDR3 sequence is 14 residues long. Trimming took 3 bases from V and 4 from J; bases not matched to a gene: 2. The whole variable domain, remainder taken from reference TRBV7-2 and TRBJ2-3, is GAGVSQSPSNKVTEKGKDVELRCDPISGHTALYWYRQSLGQGLEFLIYFQGNSAPDKSGLPSDRFSAERTGGSVSTLTIQRTQQEDSAVYLCASSFGTGPDTQYFGPGTRLTVL.

The rearrangement joins TRBV10-3 to TRBJ1-2; no clear D gene. V was clipped by 2 bases and J by 4 bases, with 11 bases between them. The CDR3 extends over 14 amino acids. Germline CDR1 is ENHRY and CDR2 is SYGVKD. The chain's CDR3 is CAISEQEPAYGYTF. The CDR3 region has the DNA TGTGCCATCAGTGAGCAGGAACCAGCCTATGGCTACACCTTC.

This chain links TRBV7-2 with TRBJ2-5, with D uncertain. Trimming removed 0 bases at V and 7 bases at J, with 21 bases between. The CDR3 consists of 17 residues. CDR1 SGHTA and CDR2 FQGNSA come from the germline V gene. For the CDR3, the DNA is TGTGCCAGCAGCTTAGCCCCGGGTCACCGATCTCTGGGGACCCAGTACTTC. Its protein is CASSLAPGHRSLGTQYF.

This chain connects TRBV28 to TRBJ1-4; 9 nucleotides match TRBD1. CDR1 and CDR2 (germline): MDHEN, SYDVKM. The CDR3 sequence is 15 residues long. V lost 5 bases, J lost 8 bases, and 9 bases stayed unmatched. Written as DNA, the CDR3 is TGTGCCAGCAGTCCTACAGGGGGCCTGGAAGAAAAACTGTTTTTT. Protein sequence: CASSPTGGLEEKLFF.

This rearrangement joins TRBV21-1 to TRBJ2-3; the table gives TRBD2 as D, unverified against the DNA. TRBV21-1 is flagged as a pseudogene. This CDR3 contains 16 residues. CDR3 DNA sequence: TGTGCCAGCAGCAAAGTTAAAAGCGGGAGAACAGATACGCAGTATTTT. Amino acids: CASSKVKSGRTDTQYF.

For this clone: At one end the junction does not follow the germline gene, possibly because of a read error. The J gene is TRBJ2-5, the V gene TRBV7-9, with 11 bases lining up with TRBD2. Germline CDR1 is SEHNR and CDR2 is FQNEAQ (reference sequence). The CDR3 runs 15 residues. CDR3 nucleotide sequence: TGTGCCAGCAGCTTAGCGAGTAGCGGGGGGGCCCCATTGGACTTC. It encodes CASSLASSGGAPLDF.

The rearrangement joins TRBV2 to TRBJ2-2; no definite D call. The germline V and J ends were trimmed by 3 bases and 0 bases, with 17 bases remaining between them. The CDR3 totals 18 residues. The germline V gene encodes CDR1 SNHLY and CDR2 FYNNEI. CDR3: CASSEPPGRITNTGELFF. CDR3 coding DNA: TGTGCCAGCAGTGAGCCCCCAGGAAGAATAACGAACACCGGGGAGCTGTTTTTT.

V is TRBV4-1 and J is TRBJ1-3; no clear D gene. V lost 1 base to trimming and J lost 0 bases, with 13 bases between them. The CDR3 has 17 amino acids. Germline V lookup: CDR1 MGHRA, CDR2 YSYEKL. The CDR3 sequence is CASSQAPAGSSGNTIYF. CDR3 nucleotides: TGCGCCAGCAGCCAAGCCCCCGCCGGGAGCTCTGGAAACACCATATATTTT.

The table lists this clone with a few counts. The chain joins TRBV27 to TRBJ1-4; TRBD1 is a possible D gene (5 bases). The V gene's germline CDR1 is MNHEY and CDR2 SMNVEV (reference sequence). CDR3 length equals 14 residues. The V end lost 4 bases, the J end lost 7 bases, and 13 bases lay between the germline ends. The CDR3 DNA sequence: TGTGCCAGCAGTTGGGGGGGAGAGAGTGAAAAACTGTTTTTT. This sequence encodes CASSWGGESEKLFF.

This clone was detected a few times. This rearrangement joins TRBV2 to TRBJ1-2; 9 bases agree with TRBD1. CDR1 is SNHLY and CDR2 is FYNNEI in the germline V gene. This CDR3 is 14 amino acids long. Trimming removed 4 bases from V and 8 bases from J; junction bases left unmatched: 8. The CDR3 region is CASSGDRVVRGYTF. CDR3 sequence (DNA): TGTGCCAGCAGTGGGGACAGGGTTGTTCGGGGCTACACCTTC.

The gene calls are TRBV6-5 and TRBJ1-2; D might be TRBD1 (5 bases). Trimming pared 10 bases from V and 0 bases from J, leaving 15 bases between. The CDR3 runs to 14 residues. Germline V lookup: CDR1 MNHEY, CDR2 SVGAGI. CDR3 bases: TGTGCCACCACGCGACAGCTCGCTAACTATGGCTACACCTTC. Its protein product is CATTRQLANYGYTF.

The chain is built from TRBV19 and TRBJ1-4; TRBD1 agrees at 10 bases. Trimming took 3 bases from V and 8 from J; bases not matched to a gene: 12. From germline, CDR1 is LNHDA and CDR2 SQIVND (reference sequence). This CDR3 has 17 amino acids. This CDR3 is CASSMDRGSPRGEKLFF. CDR3 nucleotide sequence: TGTGCCAGTAGTATGGACAGGGGGTCTCCCCGCGGGGAAAAACTGTTTTTT.

This chain connects TRBV15 to TRBJ2-1; D may be TRBD1 (5 bases). V lost 0 bases, J lost 9 bases, and 9 bases lay in between. CDR3 size: 13 residues. Germline assignment: CDR1 LNHNV and CDR2 YYDKDF (reference sequence). CDR3 bases: TGTGCCACCAGCAGAGATGTAGGGGTTGAGCAGTTCTTC. This sequence encodes CATSRDVGVEQFF.

This clone showed up just once. The chain links TRBV28 to TRBJ2-3; possibly TRBD1 for D (5 bases). Deletions cut 6 bases from V and 5 bases from J, with 12 bases between. CDR3 size: 13 residues. Germline V lookup: CDR1 MDHEN, CDR2 SYDVKM. DNA for the CDR3: TGTGCCAGCAGAGTAGGGGTCGTAGATACGCAGTATTTT. Its protein product is CASRVGVVDTQYF. Looking up the rest from reference TRBV28 and TRBJ2-3 gives the full variable domain: DVKVTQSSRYLVKRTGEKVFLECVQDMDHENMFWYRQDPGLGLRLIYFSYDVKMKEKGDIPEGYSVSREKKERFSLILESASTNQTSMYLCASRVGVVDTQYFGPGTRLTVL.

This clone has only one observation. The chain links TRBV9 to TRBJ1-3, with D unclear. V lost 0 bases, J lost 0 bases, and 10 bases lay in between. The CDR3 is made up of 16 amino acids. In germline, CDR1 is SGDLS, CDR2 YYNGEE. The DNA for the CDR3 is TGTGCCAGCAGCGTAGGTCGTCAGTTCTCTGGAAACACCATATATTTT. Translated: CASSVGRQFSGNTIYF.

The chain has TRBV28 and TRBJ1-2; D may be TRBD1 (5 bases). V gave up 1 base and J gave up 3 bases, with 9 bases separating them. This CDR3 is 14 amino acids long. The germline V gene has CDR1 MDHEN and CDR2 SYDVKM. Here the CDR3 DNA reads TGTGCCAGCAGTTTATTTAGGGGTGACTATGGCTACACCTTC. Encoded protein: CASSLFRGDYGYTF.

This clone has a count of ten or more. The rearrangement uses TRBV28 and TRBJ1-5; D remains unclear. V lost 2 bases and J lost 7, with 15 bases in between. Germline V lookup: CDR1 MDHEN, CDR2 SYDVKM. This CDR3 contains 15 residues. CDR3 in amino acids: CASSLGQRAGQPQHF. The CDR3 DNA reads TGTGCCAGCAGTTTAGGTCAGCGGGCGGGGCAGCCCCAGCATTTT.

The chain combines TRBV28 with TRBJ1-2; TRBD1 is a possible D gene (6 bases). CDR3 length: 15 residues. Deletions cut 5 bases from V and 4 bases from J, with 17 bases between. Germline values: CDR1 MDHEN, CDR2 SYDVKM. The CDR3, as DNA: TGTGCCAGCAGTCCCGGGGGGGGGCTCCTCTATGGCTACACCTTC. Translating gives CASSPGGGLLYGYTF.